The 8 T cell receptor beta chains given below trace back to one sample, sequenced in a study of T cell responses to AZD1222 COVID-19 vaccine. TCRdb's table, derived via immunoSEQ multiplex PCR, lists solely in-frame clones and lacks some. This sample has tens of thousands of clones; 90% occur once, and the top ten carry over 7.5%. The specimen was peripheral blood, collected on day 0 of AZD1222 vaccination. Source of these receptors: an adult in good health.

This chain uses TRBV2 with TRBJ1-2; no definite D call. CDR1 is SNHLY and CDR2 is FYNNEI in the germline V gene. V was trimmed by 6 bases and J by 6 bases, leaving 11 bases between them. The CDR3 covers 12 residues. The CDR3: CASRTTVDGYTF. CDR3 nucleotides: TGTGCCAGCAGGACCACAGTCGATGGCTACACCTTC.

V gene TRBV19 combines with J gene TRBJ2-1; perhaps TRBD2 as D (5 bases). The CDR3 runs to 16 residues. Deletions cut 1 base from V and 0 bases from J, with 10 bases between. Per germline, CDR1 LNHDA and CDR2 SQIVND (reference sequence). The CDR3 nucleotides are TGTGCCAGTAGTATAGTTCCGGGGAGCTCCTACAATGAGCAGTTCTTC. This sequence encodes CASSIVPGSSYNEQFF. Complete variable domain (other parts from reference TRBV19 and TRBJ2-1): DGGITQSPKYLFRKEGQNVTLSCEQNLNHDAMYWYRQDPGQGLRLIYYSQIVNDFQKGDIAEGYSVSREKKESFPLTVTSAQKNPTAFYLCASSIVPGSSYNEQFFGPGTRLTVL.

The chain uses TRBV7-9 and TRBJ1-1, with D possibly matching TRBD1 (5 bases). The germline V and J ends were trimmed by 7 bases and 1 base, with 16 bases remaining between them. CDR1 SEHNR and CDR2 FQNEAQ come from the germline V gene (reference sequence). The length of the CDR3 is 15 residues. The CDR3 coding sequence is TGTGCCAGCACCATACCAGGACATCCGAACACTGAAGCTTTCTTT. Translating it yields CASTIPGHPNTEAFF.

This rearrangement joins TRBV7-2 to TRBJ1-2; D perhaps matches TRBD1 (5 bases). CDR3 size: 14 residues. Trimming pared 6 bases from V and 4 bases from J, leaving 15 bases between. The germline V gene has CDR1 SGHTA and CDR2 FQGNSA. The CDR3 DNA is TGTGCCAGCAGAGGACGGGACTATGGCTATGGCTACACCTTC. Its protein product is CASRGRDYGYGYTF.

The rearrangement joins TRBV6-5 to TRBJ2-7, with a tentative D call TRBD2 (6 bases). Trimming took off 0 bases at V and 2 bases at J, with 8 bases between the two ends. This CDR3 has 14 residues. CDR1 and CDR2 from the germline V gene are MNHEY and SVGAGI. The DNA for the CDR3 is TGTGCCAGCAGTTACTCGCGGGACGCCTACGAGCAGTACTTC. It is translated as CASSYSRDAYEQYF.

The rearrangement joins TRBV7-9 to TRBJ1-3; 7 nucleotides agree with TRBD1. The CDR3 extends over 16 amino acids. Germline CDR1 is SEHNR and CDR2 is FQNEAQ (reference sequence). J was trimmed by 2 bases and V by 8 bases; bases with no gene match: 12. CDR3 sequence reads: CASVRVGGFAGNTIYF. The CDR3 DNA follows: TGTGCCAGCGTCCGGGTAGGGGGCTTCGCTGGAAACACCATATATTTT.

The rearrangement joins TRBV6-5 to TRBJ1-5; the D gene is possibly TRBD1 (6 bases). CDR1 is MNHEY, CDR2 SVGAGI, per germline. The V end was cut by 6 bases, the J end by 1 base, with 13 bases between. CDR3 size: 15 residues. The CDR3: CASRKQGGSNQPQHF. Here the CDR3 DNA reads TGTGCCAGCAGGAAACAGGGAGGAAGCAATCAGCCCCAGCATTTT.

The V call is TRBV24-1, the J call TRBJ2-1, with a possible D match to TRBD2 (6 bases). Trimming took 2 bases from V and 9 from J, leaving 16 bases between them. The germline V gene encodes CDR1 KGHDR and CDR2 SFDVKD. The CDR3 spans 15 residues. The CDR3 here is CATSDSLAAGSEQFF. The CDR3 DNA reads as TGTGCCACCAGTGATTCGTTAGCGGCCGGGAGTGAGCAGTTCTTC.